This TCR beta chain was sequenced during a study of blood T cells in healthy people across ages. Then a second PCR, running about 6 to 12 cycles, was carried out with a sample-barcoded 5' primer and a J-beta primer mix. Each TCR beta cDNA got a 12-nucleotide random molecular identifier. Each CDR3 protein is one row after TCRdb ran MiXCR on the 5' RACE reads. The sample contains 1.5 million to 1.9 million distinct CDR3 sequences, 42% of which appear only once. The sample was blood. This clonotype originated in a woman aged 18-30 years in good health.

DNA for the CDR3: TGTGCCAGCAGTCCCGGGACTAGCGGGCGAAACAATGAGCAGTACTTC. It encodes CASSPGTSGRNNEQYF. The genes are TRBV27 and TRBJ2-5, with 12 bases lining up with TRBD2. Per the germline V gene, CDR1 is MNHEY and CDR2 is SMNVEV (reference sequence). The junction had 15 bases not matched to a gene; V was cut back by 5 bases and J by 11 bases. The length of the CDR3 is 16 residues.